These 4 T cell receptor beta chains were sequenced from one sample in a study of blood T cell repertoires in COVID-19. Produced via immunoSEQ multiplex PCR; TCRdb's table is partial and in-frame only. The sample has about 70,000 clones; about 80% are singletons. Sequenced input: peripheral blood. The receptors originated from a man aged 70-80 years who had recovered from COVID-19.

The gene calls are TRBV4-2 and TRBJ1-5; TRBD1 matches at 8 bases. The CDR3 is made up of 22 amino acids. Germline CDR1 reads LGHNA; CDR2 reads YNFKEQ. After removal of 7 bases from V and 0 bases from J, the junction contained 26 bases not matched to a gene. The CDR3 protein is CASTLAFAGTGVGGDSNQPQHF. CDR3 sequence (DNA): TGTGCCAGCACCCTCGCCTTTGCAGGGACAGGTGTCGGAGGGGATAGCAATCAGCCCCAGCATTTT.

The table lists this clone with a few counts. J is TRBJ2-7 and V is TRBV4-2; weak D call: TRBD2 (7 bases). This CDR3 contains 16 residues. Germline V gene lookup returns CDR1 LGHNA and CDR2 YNFKEQ. V shed 0 bases and J shed 2 bases, with 14 bases lying between them. CDR3 protein: CASSQDRTGGTYEQYF. The CDR3 DNA sequence: TGTGCCAGCAGCCAAGATAGAACGGGGGGCACCTACGAGCAGTACTTC.

This sequence joins TRBV7-9 and TRBJ1-1; unclear D gene. This CDR3 contains 12 residues. CDR1 and CDR2 (germline): SEHNR, FQNEAQ (reference sequence). Trimming cost V 3 bases and J 1 base, with 3 bases left between them. The DNA of the CDR3 is TGTGCCAGCAGCTTCAAGAACACTGAAGCTTTCTTT. Translation: CASSFKNTEAFF.

V is TRBV29-1 and J is TRBJ2-1; 8 bases align to TRBD2. Germline loops: CDR1 SQVTM, CDR2 ANQGSEA. The CDR3 runs 14 residues. Germline trimming cut 5 bases from V and 1 base from J; bases unmatched to any gene: 4. CDR3 region: CSVRGGASYNEQFF. In nucleotides, the CDR3 is TGCAGCGTTCGGGGGGGAGCGTCCTACAATGAGCAGTTCTTC.